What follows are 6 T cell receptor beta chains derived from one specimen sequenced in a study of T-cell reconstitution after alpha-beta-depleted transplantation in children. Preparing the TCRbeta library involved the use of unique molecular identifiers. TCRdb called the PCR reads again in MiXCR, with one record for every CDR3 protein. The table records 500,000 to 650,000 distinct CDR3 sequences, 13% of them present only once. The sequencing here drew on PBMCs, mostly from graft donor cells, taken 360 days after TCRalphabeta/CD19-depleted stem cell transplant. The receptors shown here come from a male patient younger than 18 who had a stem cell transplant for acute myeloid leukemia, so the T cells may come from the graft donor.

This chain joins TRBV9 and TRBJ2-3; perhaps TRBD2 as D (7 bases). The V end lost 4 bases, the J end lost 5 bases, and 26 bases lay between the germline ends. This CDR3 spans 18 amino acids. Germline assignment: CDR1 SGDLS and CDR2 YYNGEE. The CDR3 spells CASSPRLRGAGGRDTQYF. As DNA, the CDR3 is TGTGCCAGCAGCCCCCGTCTCCGGGGGGCTGGTGGGCGAGATACGCAGTATTTT.

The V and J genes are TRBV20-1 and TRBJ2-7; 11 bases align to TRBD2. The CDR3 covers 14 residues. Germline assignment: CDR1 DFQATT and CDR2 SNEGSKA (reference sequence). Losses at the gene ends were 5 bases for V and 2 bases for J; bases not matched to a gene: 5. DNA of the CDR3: TGCAGTGCTCTTCCTAGCGGGAGGACCTACGAGCAGTACTTC. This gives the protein CSALPSGRTYEQYF.

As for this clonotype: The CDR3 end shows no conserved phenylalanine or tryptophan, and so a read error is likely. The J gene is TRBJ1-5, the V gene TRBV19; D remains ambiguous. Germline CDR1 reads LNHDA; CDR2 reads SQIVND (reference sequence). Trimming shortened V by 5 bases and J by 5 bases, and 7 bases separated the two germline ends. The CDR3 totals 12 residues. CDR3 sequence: CASSDWDQPQHC. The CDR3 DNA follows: TGTGCCAGTAGTGATTGGGATCAGCCCCAGCATTGT.

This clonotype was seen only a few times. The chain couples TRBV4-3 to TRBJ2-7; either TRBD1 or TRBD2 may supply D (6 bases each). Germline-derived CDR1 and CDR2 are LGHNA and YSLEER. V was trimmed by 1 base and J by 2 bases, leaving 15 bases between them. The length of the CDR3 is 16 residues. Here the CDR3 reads CASSQVKGGLAYEQYF. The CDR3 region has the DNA TGCGCCAGCAGCCAAGTTAAGGGGGGCCTAGCCTACGAGCAGTACTTC.

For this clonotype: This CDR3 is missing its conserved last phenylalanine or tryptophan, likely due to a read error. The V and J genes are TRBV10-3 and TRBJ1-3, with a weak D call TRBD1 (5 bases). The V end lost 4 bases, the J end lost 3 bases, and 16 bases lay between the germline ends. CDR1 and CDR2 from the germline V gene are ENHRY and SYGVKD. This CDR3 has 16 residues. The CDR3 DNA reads TGTGCCATCAGTGCCACGGGACCCATATTTGGAAACACCATATATTTA. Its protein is CAISATGPIFGNTIYL.

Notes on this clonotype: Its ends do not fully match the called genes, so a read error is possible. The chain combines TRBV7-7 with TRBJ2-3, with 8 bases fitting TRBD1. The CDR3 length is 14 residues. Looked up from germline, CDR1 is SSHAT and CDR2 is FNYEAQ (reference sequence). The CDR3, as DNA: TGTGCTAGCAGCTCAGACAGGGGTCCAGATACGCAGTATTTT. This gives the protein CASSSDRGPDTQYF. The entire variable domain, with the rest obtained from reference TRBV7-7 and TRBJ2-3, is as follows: GAGVSQSPRYKVTKRGQDVTLRCDPISSHATLYWYQQALGQGPEFLTYFNYEAQPDKSGLPSDRFSAERPEGSISTLTIQRTEQRDSAMYRCASSSDRGPDTQYFGPGTRLTVL.